One and the same sample provided the 21 T cell receptor beta chains below, sequenced in a study of blood T cells in healthy people across ages. Primed by a sample-barcoded 5' primer and a J-beta primer mix, a second PCR proceeded for about 7 to 11 cycles. TCRdb redid the calling of the 5' RACE reads with MiXCR, one entry per CDR3 protein. The sample has around 1.5 million distinct CDR3 sequences; 55% to 75% are singletons. Sequenced material: blood. Receptor source: a man aged 18-30 years in good health.

The genes are TRBV4-3 and TRBJ2-7, with D unclear. CDR3 size: 14 residues. Trimming cost V 0 bases and J 5 bases, with 11 bases left between them. Germline V gene data show CDR1 as LGHNA and CDR2 as YSLEER. This CDR3 is CASSQDLGIDEQYF. CDR3 bases: TGCGCCAGCAGCCAAGATCTAGGGATCGACGAGCAGTACTTC.

This chain joins TRBV4-1 and TRBJ2-5; possible D gene TRBD1, 5 bases. The J call may be faulty, since TRBJ2-7 better matches the DNA end. CDR1 is MGHRA and CDR2 is YSYEKL in the germline V gene. The CDR3 extends over 19 amino acids. The CDR3 is CASSQDDSIVDHFPYEQYF. The CDR3 DNA reads TGCGCCAGCAGCCAAGACGACAGTATTGTGGACCACTTCCCCTACGAGCAGTACTTC.

This clonotype was seen only a few times. An end of the junction does not agree with germline; a read error may underlie this. This CDR3 reads CASSLGRGYSEITGELFF. The CDR3 DNA follows: TGTGCTAGCAGCTTAGGACGGGGCTACAGCGAGATTACCGGGGAGCTGTTTTTT. V gene TRBV7-7 combines with J gene TRBJ2-2; D tentatively fits TRBD1 or TRBD2 (5 bases each). The CDR3 loop spans 18 amino acids. Germline values: CDR1 SSHAT, CDR2 FNYEAQ (reference sequence).

As concerns this clonotype: A much larger clone sits a single nucleotide away, making a read error possible. CDR3 nucleotide sequence: TGTGCCATCAGGCGGGAGGCGGGCGGGCAGTACTTC. Translating it yields CAIRREAGGQYF. The V and J genes are TRBV10-3 and TRBJ2-7, with 8 bases identical to TRBD2. V lost 6 bases, J lost 9 bases, and 7 bases stayed unmatched. The CDR3 length is 12 residues. The germline V gene has CDR1 ENHRY and CDR2 SYGVKD.

In its sample, this clonotype was seen a few times. The V gene is TRBV29-1, the J gene TRBJ2-4, with D possibly being TRBD2 (5 bases). Matching the DNA end better, TRBJ2-7 makes the J call doubtful. This CDR3 region has 11 residues. CDR1 SQVTM and CDR2 ANQGSEA come from the germline V gene. The chain's CDR3 is CSVIKGGEQYF. CDR3 bases: TGCAGCGTTATCAAAGGAGGCGAGCAGTACTTC.

J is TRBJ2-7 and V is TRBV27, with TRBD2 matching over 13 bases. This CDR3 contains 15 residues. Germline assignment: CDR1 MNHEY and CDR2 SMNVEV (reference sequence). The junction had 5 bases not matched to a gene; V was cut back by 4 bases and J by 5 bases. For the CDR3, the DNA is TGTGCCAGCAGTTCTGGACTAGCGGGAGTTAACGAGCAGTACTTC. This codes for CASSSGLAGVNEQYF.

The chain combines TRBV6-1 with TRBJ1-1, with a tentative D call TRBD1 (6 bases). Germline V gene sequence: CDR1 MNHNS, CDR2 SASEGT. The V end lost 9 bases, the J end lost 8 bases, and 19 bases lay between the germline ends. This CDR3 contains 13 residues. This CDR3 reads CASSPTGLREAFF. In nucleotides, the CDR3 is TGTGCCAGTTCTCCGACAGGTTTAAGAGAAGCTTTCTTT.

As regards this clonotype: Germline and junction disagree at one end, which may indicate a read error. For the CDR3, the DNA is TGTGCCAGCAACGGGGAAGGTCAGCCTCAGCATTTT. Amino acid sequence: CASNGEGQPQHF. The J gene is TRBJ1-5, the V gene TRBV6-5; D call uncertain. Germline CDR1 reads MNHEY; CDR2 reads SVGAGI. The CDR3 is 12 amino acids.

The chain couples TRBV6-6 to TRBJ2-2, with a tentative D call TRBD2 (6 bases). Germline loops: CDR1 MNHNY, CDR2 SVGAGI (reference sequence). Trimming shortened V by 0 bases and J by 5 bases, and 13 bases separated the two germline ends. This CDR3 is built from 16 residues. The CDR3 nucleotides read TGTGCCAGCAGTTACTCTCGGAGGGCGAGGACCGGGGAGCTGTTTTTT. Translated, it gives CASSYSRRARTGELFF.

The chain links TRBV12-3 or TRBV12-4 to TRBJ1-5; 7 positions agree with TRBD1. The CDR3 has 17 amino acids. Trimming at V came to 6 bases and at J to 0 bases, leaving 11 bases not matched to a gene. CDR3 sequence (DNA): TGTGCCAGCAGCCGGGAGGGGGACAGCTTTAGCAATCAGCCCCAGCATTTT. Its protein product is CASSREGDSFSNQPQHF.

This clonotype was counted between two and nine times. The chain joins TRBV5-1 to TRBJ2-3, with D perhaps matching TRBD1 (6 bases). With 2 bases removed from V and 3 bases from J, the gap between germline ends came to 10 bases. Germline CDR1 is SGHRS and CDR2 is YFSETQ. The CDR3 loop spans 14 amino acids. The CDR3 bases are TGCGCCAGCAGCTTTGGGGGCGAGACAGATACGCAGTATTTT. Its translation is CASSFGGETDTQYF. The whole variable domain, remainder taken from reference TRBV5-1 and TRBJ2-3, is KAGVTQTPRYLIKTRGQQVTLSCSPISGHRSVSWYQQTPGQGLQFLFEYFSETQRNKGNFPGRFSGRQFSNSRSEMNVSTLELGDSALYLCASSFGGETDTQYFGPGTRLTVL.

This rearrangement joins TRBV4-2 to TRBJ1-1; 8 bases are a match to TRBD1. In germline, CDR1 is LGHNA, CDR2 YNFKEQ. The J segment lost 6 bases and the V segment lost 7 bases, leaving 13 bases of the junction unmatched. This CDR3 contains 15 residues. DNA of the CDR3: TGTGCCAGCAATAGTAGGCAGGGGGCGAGCTCTGAAGCTTTCTTT. Protein: CASNSRQGASSEAFF.

The sample holds a few counts of this clonotype. V usage is TRBV4-3 and J usage is TRBJ2-5; a possible D gene is TRBD2 (5 bases). The CDR3 covers 14 residues. The V end was cut by 4 bases, the J end by 5 bases, with 14 bases between. CDR1 and CDR2 from the germline V gene are LGHNA and YSLEER. This chain's CDR3 is CASSRALADETQYF. CDR3 DNA: TGCGCCAGCAGCCGGGCGCTAGCCGACGAGACCCAGTACTTC.

This clonotype occurred a few times. The chain uses TRBV25-1 and TRBJ2-4; 8 nucleotides match TRBD1. The J call is doubtful: the DNA matches TRBJ2-5 better. Germline CDR1 and CDR2: MGHDK and SYGVNS. This CDR3 has 12 amino acids. The CDR3 spells CASGQGLETQYF. The CDR3 DNA reads as TGTGCCAGCGGACAGGGTTTGGAGACCCAGTACTTC.

The chain couples TRBV10-3 to TRBJ1-3; D possibly corresponds to TRBD1 (5 bases). Trimming removed 10 bases at V and 3 bases at J, with 13 bases between. Per the germline V gene, CDR1 is ENHRY and CDR2 is SYGVKD. The CDR3 spans 13 residues. The CDR3 DNA sequence: TGTGCCACTGCAGAGACAGATGGAAACACCATATATTTT. This encodes CATAETDGNTIYF.

The gene calls are TRBV6-6 and TRBJ2-5; the match to TRBD2 covers 7 bases. CDR3 size: 15 residues. V shed 4 bases and J 2 bases; nucleotides not matched to a gene: 7. Germline V gives CDR1 MNHNY, CDR2 SVGAGI (reference sequence). The CDR3 sequence is CASSWASGLQETQYF. DNA of the CDR3: TGTGCCAGCAGTTGGGCTAGCGGACTACAAGAGACCCAGTACTTC.

This chain uses TRBV27 with TRBJ2-7, with 14 bases lining up with TRBD2. Germline values: CDR1 MNHEY, CDR2 SMNVEV (reference sequence). This CDR3 is built from 16 residues. The V segment lost 4 bases and the J segment 3 bases; nucleotides outside the gene matches: 5. DNA for the CDR3: TGTGCCAGCAGTTGGAGCGGGACTAGCGGGAGCTACGAGCAGTACTTC. This codes for CASSWSGTSGSYEQYF.

V and J are TRBV7-2 and TRBJ2-5; no clear D gene. The DNA end is a closer match to TRBJ2-7, so the J assignment may be wrong. This CDR3 comprises 15 residues. CDR1 and CDR2 from the germline V gene are SGHTA and FQGNSA. CDR3 protein: CASSLGGDPPHEQYF. CDR3 in DNA: TGTGCCAGCAGCTTAGGCGGAGACCCTCCCCACGAGCAGTACTTC.

About this clonotype: The junction and the germline gene differ at one end; a read error may be behind it. The rearrangement joins TRBV12-3 or TRBV12-4 to TRBJ1-2; 7 nucleotides agree with TRBD1. CDR3 length equals 17 residues. CDR3 nucleotide sequence: TGCGCCAGCAGTTTAAGTGGCGGGCAGGGGGTGGACTATGGCTACACCTTC. Protein sequence: CASSLSGGQGVDYGYTF.

This clonotype was detected once. V usage is TRBV28 and J usage is TRBJ2-4; 9 bases are shared with TRBD2. TRBJ2-5 matches the DNA end more closely, so the J call is doubtful. Germline loops: CDR1 MDHEN, CDR2 SYDVKM. The CDR3 extends over 14 amino acids. CDR3 amino acids: CASLAQGLAETQYF. The DNA of the CDR3 is TGTGCCAGCCTCGCACAGGGACTAGCAGAGACCCAGTACTTC.

The chain is built from TRBV4-1 and TRBJ2-1; no reliable D call. Trimming pared 0 bases from V and 13 bases from J, leaving 10 bases between. This CDR3 spans 12 amino acids. CDR1 is MGHRA, CDR2 YSYEKL, per germline. CDR3 amino acids: CASSQDPGPQFF. The CDR3 DNA reads as TGCGCCAGCAGCCAAGATCCAGGACCTCAGTTCTTC.